This TCR beta chain originates from a study of shared clonotypes between healthy human individuals. The V segment lost 3 bases and the J segment 8 bases; nucleotides outside the gene matches: 5. This CDR3 spans 13 amino acids. Germline assignment: CDR1 MNHEY and CDR2 SMNVEV (reference sequence). General study points: Larger richness was generally estimated for naive than memory subsets.

Details on this clone: Antigen specificity is unknown.

Sequencing used immunoSEQ multiplex PCR; TCRdb keeps in-frame clones, though not all of them. In the table there are roughly 170,000 clones, 66% of which are singletons. This rearrangement joins TRBV27 to TRBJ2-3; 7 bases agree with TRBD2. This receptor was obtained from a man in his thirties or forties in good health. Sample: memory CD4+ T cells sorted from blood. Documented subset: CD45RA-negative fraction. CDR3 sequence: CASSFLQRGTQYF. DNA of the CDR3: TGTGCCAGCAGTTTTCTCCAGCGGGGTACGCAGTATTTT.